This entry lists 24 T cell receptor beta chains sequenced from one sample in a study of kidney transplant recipient with SARS-CoV-2 infection (dated by TCRdb to about 2021). The intended sense of this specimen's time point label: pre-pandemic baseline sample and day 111 after first positive SARS-CoV-2 test. Sequenced on an Illumina MiSeq. The raw public reads went through TCRdb reprocessing: fastp at Q25, MiXCR clone calling, in-frame beta chains kept. One record per CDR3 amino acid sequence lists the most common genes and DNA. In all, the sample holds fewer than 250,000 distinct CDR3 sequences, and around 26% of those were seen once. More than 6.5% of the sample comes from the top ten. The source was a blood sample, collected at baseline and on day 111 from a kidney transplant recipient. All receptors derive from a male patient aged 25-45 years who had COVID-19 and was a kidney transplant recipient. Some T cells may derive from the graft donor when a transplant has been performed.

There are many counts of this clonotype. The rearrangement joins TRBV19 to TRBJ2-7, with D possibly being TRBD2 (5 bases). This CDR3 is 17 amino acids long. CDR1 is LNHDA and CDR2 is SQIVND in the germline V gene (reference sequence). Trimming pared 6 bases from V and 3 bases from J, leaving 24 bases between. The CDR3 protein is CASSPGISDTVFYEQYF. CDR3 DNA: TGTGCCAGTAGCCCCGGAATTAGCGACACAGTTTTCTACGAGCAGTACTTC.

This clonotype turned up a few times. CDR3 sequence (DNA): TGCGCCAGCTCTCGTATATCGGTTCGAAAGACCTATGGCTACACCTTC. It specifies CASSRISVRKTYGYTF. This chain uses TRBV5-1 with TRBJ1-2; D is unclear. The CDR3 contains 16 residues. Germline assignment: CDR1 SGHRS and CDR2 YFSETQ. Deletions cut 7 bases from V and 4 bases from J, with 23 bases between.

Concerning this clonotype: A much larger clone differs from this one at a single base, so this may be a read error. No conserved phenylalanine or tryptophan ends this CDR3, so it is likely a read error. The chain links TRBV27 to TRBJ1-5, with D perhaps TRBD1 (5 bases). The CDR3 runs 14 residues. V was cut by 5 bases and J by 6 bases, with 14 bases left in between. Germline V gene lookup returns CDR1 MNHEY and CDR2 SMNVEV (reference sequence). The DNA of the CDR3 is TGTGCCAGCAGTAATATTCAGGGATCTCAGCCCCAGCATCTT. Its translation is CASSNIQGSQPQHL.

Ten or more counts support this clonotype. The V call is TRBV8-2, the J call TRBJ1-2. TRBV8-2 is a known pseudogene. The CDR3 has 16 residues. CDR3 loop: CGSGRSDSRKTYGYTF. CDR3 coding DNA: TGTGGCAGTGGGAGATCTGATAGCCGAAAGACCTATGGCTACACCTTC.

In regard to this clonotype: Sequence at one end of the junction differs from germline and may be a read error. This chain links TRBV24-1 with TRBJ2-6; maybe TRBD2 (5 bases). CDR3 length: 16 amino acids. Germline-derived CDR1 and CDR2 are KGHDR and SFDVKD. In DNA form, the CDR3 reads TGTGCCACCGGTGATTATCGGGAATCTGGGGCCAACGTCCTGACTTTC. It translates to CATGDYRESGANVLTF.

The table lists this clonotype with many counts. The genes are TRBV6-5 and TRBJ2-7, with 9 bases lining up with TRBD1. The junction had 6 bases not matched to a gene; V was cut back by 0 bases and J by 6 bases. This CDR3 is 15 amino acids long. Germline CDR1 reads MNHEY; CDR2 reads SVGAGI. CDR3 nucleotide sequence: TGTGCCAGCAGTTACTCCCAACAGGGGGCGACCGAGCAGTACTTC. As protein: CASSYSQQGATEQYF.

This clonotype was recorded many times. In nucleotides, the CDR3 is TGTGCCAGCAGTTTTCTAGCGGGGGGCAGCACAGATACGCAGTATTTT. Protein product: CASSFLAGGSTDTQYF. This sequence joins TRBV6-5 and TRBJ2-3; TRBD2 matches 11 bases. This CDR3 spans 16 amino acids. Germline-derived CDR1 and CDR2 are MNHEY and SVGAGI. V was pared by 4 bases and J by 0 bases, with 3 bases of the junction left unmatched.

CDR3 protein: CASSRRSQSGKTYGYTF. CDR3 nucleotide sequence: TGTGCCAGCAGCCGTCGTTCGCAATCTGGAAAGACCTATGGCTACACCTTC. V gene TRBV14 combines with J gene TRBJ1-2; D gene ambiguous. Trimming stripped 4 bases from V and 4 bases from J, with 22 bases between. In germline, CDR1 is SGHDN, CDR2 FVKESK. This CDR3 has 17 residues.

This clonotype was counted at least ten times. The chain couples TRBV27 to TRBJ2-2; D might be TRBD2 (7 bases). The V gene lost 5 bases and the J gene lost 4 bases, with 20 bases spanning the gap. This CDR3 spans 17 amino acids. Germline V gene lookup returns CDR1 MNHEY and CDR2 SMNVEV (reference sequence). CDR3 sequence (DNA): TGTGCCAGCAGTGGGAGGGCGGGGAGGGGGAGCACCGGGGAGCTGTTTTTT. As protein: CASSGRAGRGSTGELFF.

This clonotype was seen many times. The CDR3 region is CASSLEGGGLGRLDSPLHF. CDR3 bases: TGTGCCAGCAGCTTAGAAGGCGGGGGCCTTGGTAGACTCGATTCACCCCTCCACTTT. V usage is TRBV11-2 and J usage is TRBJ1-6, with a tentative D call TRBD1 (6 bases). Trimming removed 0 bases at V and 8 bases at J, with 23 bases between. This CDR3 comprises 19 residues. Germline V CDR1 and CDR2: SGHAT, FQNNGV.

This clonotype was observed at least ten times. The V gene is TRBV19, the J gene TRBJ1-6, with 8 bases matching TRBD1. Unmatched junction bases numbered 9, after V lost 5 bases and J lost 0 bases. The CDR3 spans 18 residues. Germline values: CDR1 LNHDA, CDR2 SQIVND (reference sequence). In DNA, the CDR3 is TGTGCCAGTAGTCAACAGGGGGTGATAAGCTCCTATAATTCACCCCTCCACTTT. This codes for CASSQQGVISSYNSPLHF.

This clonotype was recorded at least ten times. J is TRBJ1-5 and V is TRBV6-5, with D possibly matching TRBD1 (5 bases). V was pared by 5 bases and J by 6 bases, with 17 bases between. Germline loops: CDR1 MNHEY, CDR2 SVGAGI. This CDR3 comprises 15 residues. The CDR3 DNA reads as TGTGCCAGCAGTGATGAGGGGCTGATGGGTCAGCCCCAGCATTTT. It yields the protein CASSDEGLMGQPQHF.

This clonotype was picked up many times. The chain combines TRBV28 with TRBJ1-2; tentative D call: TRBD1 (6 bases). The V end was cut by 8 bases, the J end by 7 bases, with 17 bases between. Germline CDR1 MDHEN, CDR2 SYDVKM. CDR3 size: 13 residues. In DNA form, the CDR3 reads TGTGCCAGCCTTATCGGGGGGCGCGGTGGCTACACCTTC. Encoded protein: CASLIGGRGGYTF.

Turning to this clonotype: This may arise from a read error, as a much more abundant clone is one base away. The genes are TRBV18 and TRBJ2-1; D uncertain. The J call may be faulty, since TRBJ2-3 better matches the DNA end. This CDR3 spans 14 amino acids. Germline CDR1 reads KGHSH; CDR2 reads LQKENI. The CDR3 sequence: CASSLLESADTQYF. In DNA form, the CDR3 reads TGTGCCAGCTCTTTGCTCGAAAGCGCAGATACGCAGTATTTT.

About this clonotype itself: A clone one base away is much larger, so this may be a read error. The conserved closing phenylalanine or tryptophan is absent in this CDR3, likely reflecting a read error. The chain joins TRBV9 to TRBJ2-7; 7 positions agree with TRBD2. Trimming at V came to 4 bases and at J to 3 bases, leaving 7 bases not matched to a gene. Germline V gene sequence: CDR1 SGDLS, CDR2 YYNGEE. The CDR3 sequence is 14 residues long. The CDR3 DNA sequence: TGTGCCAGCAGCCCCCGACTAGCCCGCTACGAGCAGTACCTC. Translated: CASSPRLARYEQYL.

The table lists this clonotype with many counts. The chain uses TRBV29-1 and TRBJ1-4; 7 nucleotides agree with TRBD1. Trimming at V came to 4 bases and at J to 8 bases, leaving 4 bases not matched to a gene. This CDR3 is built from 12 residues. Germline lookup yields CDR1 SQVTM and CDR2 ANQGSEA. For the CDR3, the DNA is TGCAGCGTTGGACAGGGCAGGGAAAAACTGTTTTTT. It specifies CSVGQGREKLFF.

Regarding this clonotype: A much more abundant neighbour one base away suggests this may be a read error. The final CDR3 position lacks the conserved phenylalanine or tryptophan, pointing to a likely read error. The DNA for the CDR3 is TGTGCCAGCAGCTTGGGGTCGGGCAGCGGGCTCTCCTACGAGCAGTACCTC. Translating gives CASSLGSGSGLSYEQYL. The chain couples TRBV5-4 to TRBJ2-7; D is perhaps TRBD2 (6 bases). Trimming pared 0 bases from V and 0 bases from J, leaving 16 bases between. This CDR3 has 17 residues. Germline CDR1 and CDR2: SGHNT and YYREEE (reference sequence).

With respect to this clonotype: A read error may explain this, as a much larger clone is one base away. This rearrangement joins TRBV2 to TRBJ2-7; TRBD1 agrees at 7 bases. The CDR3 has 13 amino acids. Germline-derived CDR1 and CDR2 are SNHLY and FYNNEI. The CDR3 loop is CASRGQATYGQYF. The DNA for the CDR3 is TGTGCCAGCAGAGGACAGGCTACCTACGGGCAGTACTTC.

Note on this clonotype: A much larger clonotype is one base distant, so this may be a read error. The chain uses TRBV5-1 and TRBJ2-3; 10 bases line up with TRBD1. J was trimmed by 6 bases and V by 3 bases; bases with no gene match: 7. CDR3 length equals 15 residues. Germline CDR1 SGHRS, CDR2 YFSETQ. The CDR3 reads CASSSSRDRGDTQYF. In DNA form, the CDR3 reads TGCGCCAGCAGCTCTTCAAGGGACAGGGGTGATACGCAGTATTTT.

This clonotype was seen only once. The final CDR3 position lacks the conserved phenylalanine or tryptophan, pointing to a likely read error. The rearrangement links TRBV11-3 to TRBJ1-2; D call uncertain. Germline CDR1 SGHNT, CDR2 YENEEA. This CDR3 has 17 amino acids. Trimming pared 5 bases from V and 4 bases from J, leaving 23 bases between. CDR3: CASSDSTDLGKTYGYTL. Written as DNA, the CDR3 is TGTGCCAGCAGCGATTCCACCGATCTCGGAAAGACCTATGGCTACACCCTC.

Note on this clonotype: A read error may explain this, as a much larger clone is one base away. This sequence joins TRBV4-3 and TRBJ1-2, with D hard to call. Trimming cost V 5 bases and J 4 bases, with 23 bases left between them. Germline CDR1 and CDR2: LGHNA and YSLEER. This CDR3 is 17 amino acids long. CDR3 amino acids: CASSASLGRRRTYGYTF. The CDR3 bases are TGCGCCAGCAGCGCGAGCTTAGGACGTCGAAGGACCTATGGCTACACCTTC.

As regards this clonotype: This may stem from a read error, because a much larger clone lies one nucleotide away. The V gene is TRBV28, the J gene TRBJ1-1, with 8 bases that match TRBD1. V gave up 7 bases and J gave up 4 bases; unmatched junction bases: 14. The V gene's germline CDR1 is MDHEN and CDR2 SYDVKM. The CDR3 is 16 amino acids. The chain's CDR3 is CASIPPSGQVFTEAFF. For the CDR3, the DNA is TGTGCCAGCATTCCCCCTTCGGGACAGGTGTTCACTGAAGCTTTCTTT.

The table lists this clonotype with a few counts. The chain couples TRBV20-1 to TRBJ2-1, with D possibly matching TRBD2 (6 bases). Trimming shortened V by 7 bases and J by 0 bases, and 13 bases separated the two germline ends. Germline values: CDR1 DFQATT, CDR2 SNEGSKA (reference sequence). This CDR3 has 14 amino acids. The CDR3 loop is CSVPPGGSYNEQFF. For the CDR3, the DNA is TGCAGTGTTCCTCCCGGGGGCTCCTACAATGAGCAGTTCTTC.

In the case of this clonotype: This may be a read error: a much more frequent sequence differs by one nucleotide. Lacking the conserved final phenylalanine or tryptophan, this CDR3 likely reflects a read error. This sequence joins TRBV2 and TRBJ1-2; D perhaps matches TRBD1 (5 bases). Trimming took off 7 bases at V and 4 bases at J, with 13 bases between the two ends. The CDR3 length is 13 residues. Germline CDR1 SNHLY, CDR2 FYNNEI. The CDR3 nucleotides are TGTGCCAGCAAGGTCAGGGCAGGCTATGGCTACACCCTC. As protein: CASKVRAGYGYTL.